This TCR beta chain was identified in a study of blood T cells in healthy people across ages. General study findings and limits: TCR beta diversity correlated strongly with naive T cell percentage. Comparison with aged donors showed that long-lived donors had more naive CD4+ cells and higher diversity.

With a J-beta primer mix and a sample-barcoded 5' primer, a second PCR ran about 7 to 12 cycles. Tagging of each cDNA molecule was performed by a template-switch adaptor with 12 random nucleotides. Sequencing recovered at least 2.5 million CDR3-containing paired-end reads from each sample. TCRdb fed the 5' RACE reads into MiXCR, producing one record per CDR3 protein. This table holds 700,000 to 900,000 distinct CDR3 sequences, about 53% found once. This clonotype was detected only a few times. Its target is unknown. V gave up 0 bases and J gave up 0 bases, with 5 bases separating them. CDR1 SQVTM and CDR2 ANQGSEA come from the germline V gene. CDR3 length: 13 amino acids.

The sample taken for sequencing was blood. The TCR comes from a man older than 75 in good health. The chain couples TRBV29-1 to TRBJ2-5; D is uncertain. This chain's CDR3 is CSVEDQYQETQYF. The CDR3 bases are TGCAGCGTTGAAGATCAGTACCAAGAGACCCAGTACTTC.